The T cell receptor beta chain under discussion was sequenced for a study of blood T cell repertoires in COVID-19. About the study: PBMCs, B-cell-depleted T cells, or T cells provided the cDNA or gDNA that made up the material.

Participant reports of clinical history set cohort assignment. Among Cohort 3 donors, those recovered had two negative PCRs, clearance, or symptom resolution. The repertoire was sequenced with immunoSEQ multiplex PCR; TCRdb's copy has only in-frame clones and lacks some. The table has some 300,000 clones, 86% seen once; the top ten hold around 4%. The CDR3 consists of 15 residues. The V and J ends lost 2 bases and 2 bases respectively, with 12 bases between them. Germline V CDR1 and CDR2: MNHEY, SVGAGI. The V call is TRBV6-5, the J call TRBJ1-1; D gene uncertain. This receptor was taken from a young man who had recovered from COVID-19. Sequencing was done on a sample of PBMCs or T cells enriched from blood (not recorded which). The CDR3 sequence is CASSYRVAGNTEAFF. DNA of the CDR3: TGTGCCAGCAGTTACCGAGTGGCAGGTAACACTGAAGCTTTCTTT.